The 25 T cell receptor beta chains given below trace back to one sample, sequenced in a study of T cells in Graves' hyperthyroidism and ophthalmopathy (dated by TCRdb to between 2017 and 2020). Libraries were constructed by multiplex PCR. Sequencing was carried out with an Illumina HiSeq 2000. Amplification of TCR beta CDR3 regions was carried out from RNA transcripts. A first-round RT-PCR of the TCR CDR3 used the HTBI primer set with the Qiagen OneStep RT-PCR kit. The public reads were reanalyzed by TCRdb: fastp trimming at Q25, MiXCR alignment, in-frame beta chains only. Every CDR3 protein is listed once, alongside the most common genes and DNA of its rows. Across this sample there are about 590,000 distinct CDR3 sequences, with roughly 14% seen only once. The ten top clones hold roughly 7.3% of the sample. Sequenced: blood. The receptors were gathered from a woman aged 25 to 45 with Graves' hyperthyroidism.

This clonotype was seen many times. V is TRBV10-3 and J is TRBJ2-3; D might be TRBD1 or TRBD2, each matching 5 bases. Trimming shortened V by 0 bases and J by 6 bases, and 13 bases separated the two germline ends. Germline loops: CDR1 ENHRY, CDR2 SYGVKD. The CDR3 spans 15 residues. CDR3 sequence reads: CAISESILEGDTQYF. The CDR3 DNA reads TGTGCCATCAGTGAGTCGATACTAGAGGGGGATACGCAGTATTTT.

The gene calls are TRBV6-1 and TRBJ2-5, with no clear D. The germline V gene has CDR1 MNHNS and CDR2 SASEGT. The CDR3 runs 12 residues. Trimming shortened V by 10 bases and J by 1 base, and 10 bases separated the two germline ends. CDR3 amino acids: CATTQSQETQYF. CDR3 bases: TGTGCCACGACTCAATCCCAAGAGACCCAGTACTTC.

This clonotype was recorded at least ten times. Written as DNA, the CDR3 is TGTGCCAGCACCGAACGTGGAAACGAGCAGTACTTC. The encoded protein is CASTERGNEQYF. J is TRBJ2-7 and V is TRBV25-1; no clear D gene. CDR1 MGHDK and CDR2 SYGVNS come from the germline V gene. The CDR3 has 12 amino acids. V gave up 7 bases and J gave up 5 bases, with 12 bases separating them.

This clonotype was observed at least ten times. CDR3 amino acids: CATHPGRYNEQFF. The DNA of the CDR3 is TGTGCCACCCATCCGGGTCGTTACAATGAGCAGTTCTTC. The chain joins TRBV27 to TRBJ2-1, with D hard to call. This CDR3 spans 13 amino acids. In germline, CDR1 is MNHEY, CDR2 SMNVEV (reference sequence). Trimming cost V 10 bases and J 4 bases, with 14 bases left between them.

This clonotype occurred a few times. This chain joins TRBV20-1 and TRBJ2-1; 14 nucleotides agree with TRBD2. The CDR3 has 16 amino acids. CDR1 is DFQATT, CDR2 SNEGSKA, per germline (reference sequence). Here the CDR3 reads CRASKGTSGRYNEQFF. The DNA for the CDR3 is TGCAGGGCCTCAAAAGGGACTAGCGGGAGATACAATGAGCAGTTCTTC.

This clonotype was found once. CDR3 sequence: CASSRELARGIYTGELFF. In DNA form, the CDR3 reads TGTGCCAGTAGTAGGGAACTAGCGCGGGGAATCTACACCGGGGAGCTGTTTTTT. V and J are TRBV19 and TRBJ2-2; 7 positions agree with TRBD2. Losses at the gene ends were 4 bases for V and 3 bases for J; bases not matched to a gene: 14. Germline CDR1 LNHDA, CDR2 SQIVND (reference sequence). The CDR3 covers 18 residues.

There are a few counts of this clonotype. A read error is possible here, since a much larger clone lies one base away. CDR3: CAGSLGGKPETQYF. The DNA for the CDR3 is TGTGCCGGCAGCTTAGGCGGTAAACCGGAGACCCAGTACTTC. The V gene is TRBV7-3, the J gene TRBJ2-5; D remains ambiguous. CDR3 length equals 14 residues. Germline V gives CDR1 SGHTA, CDR2 FQGTGA.

The CDR3 DNA is TGCGCCAGCAGCCCGGAGGTCCAAGAGACCCAGTACTTC. This encodes CASSPEVQETQYF. V is TRBV5-1 and J is TRBJ2-5; possibly TRBD2 for D (5 bases). Germline CDR1 reads SGHRS; CDR2 reads YFSETQ. The CDR3 totals 13 residues. V lost 4 bases and J 1 base, leaving 8 bases between the germline ends.

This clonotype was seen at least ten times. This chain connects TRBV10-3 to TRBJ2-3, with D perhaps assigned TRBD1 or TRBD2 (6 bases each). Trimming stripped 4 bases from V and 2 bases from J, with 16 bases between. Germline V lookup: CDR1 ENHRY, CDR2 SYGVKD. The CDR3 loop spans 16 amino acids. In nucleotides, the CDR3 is TGTGCCATCAGTGGTCAGACAGGAGGGATCACAGATACGCAGTATTTT. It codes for CAISGQTGGITDTQYF.

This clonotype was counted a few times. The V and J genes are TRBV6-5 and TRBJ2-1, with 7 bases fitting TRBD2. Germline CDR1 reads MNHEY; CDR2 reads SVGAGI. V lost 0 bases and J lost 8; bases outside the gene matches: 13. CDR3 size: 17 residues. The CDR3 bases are TGTGCCAGCAGTTACTCGGGGAGGAGGGAGGGCCTTTATGAGCAGTTCTTC. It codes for CASSYSGRREGLYEQFF.

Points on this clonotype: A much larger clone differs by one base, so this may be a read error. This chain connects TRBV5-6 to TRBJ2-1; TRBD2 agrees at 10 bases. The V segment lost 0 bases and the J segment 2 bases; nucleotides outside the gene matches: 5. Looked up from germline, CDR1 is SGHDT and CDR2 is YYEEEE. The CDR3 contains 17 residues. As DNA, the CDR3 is TGTGCCAGCAGCTTGGAGGCTAGCGGGAGCCCCTACAATGAGCAGTTCTTC. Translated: CASSLEASGSPYNEQFF. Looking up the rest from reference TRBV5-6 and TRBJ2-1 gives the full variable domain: DAGVTQSPTHLIKTRGQQVTLRCSPKSGHDTVSWYQQALGQGPQFIFQYYEEEERQRGNFPDRFSGHQFPNYSSELNVNALLLGDSALYLCASSLEASGSPYNEQFFGPGTRLTVL.

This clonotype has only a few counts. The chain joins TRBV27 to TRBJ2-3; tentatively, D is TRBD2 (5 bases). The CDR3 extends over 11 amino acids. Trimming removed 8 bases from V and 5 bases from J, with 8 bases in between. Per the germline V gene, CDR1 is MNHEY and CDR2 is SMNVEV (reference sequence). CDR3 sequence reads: CASGSEDTQYF. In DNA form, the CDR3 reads TGTGCCAGCGGTAGCGAAGATACGCAGTATTTT.

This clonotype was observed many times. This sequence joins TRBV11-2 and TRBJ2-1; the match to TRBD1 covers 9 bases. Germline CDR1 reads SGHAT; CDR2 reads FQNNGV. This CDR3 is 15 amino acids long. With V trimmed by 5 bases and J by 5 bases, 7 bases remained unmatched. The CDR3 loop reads CASSRTGAEDNEQFF. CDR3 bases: TGTGCCAGCAGCCGGACAGGGGCTGAGGACAATGAGCAGTTCTTC.

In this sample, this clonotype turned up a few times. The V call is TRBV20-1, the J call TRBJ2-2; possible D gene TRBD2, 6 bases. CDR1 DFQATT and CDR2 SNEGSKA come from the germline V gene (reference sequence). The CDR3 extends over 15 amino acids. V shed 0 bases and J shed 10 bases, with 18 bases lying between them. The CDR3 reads CSARDPLRAGLELFF. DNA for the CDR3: TGCAGTGCTAGAGATCCCTTGAGGGCGGGGCTGGAGCTGTTTTTT.

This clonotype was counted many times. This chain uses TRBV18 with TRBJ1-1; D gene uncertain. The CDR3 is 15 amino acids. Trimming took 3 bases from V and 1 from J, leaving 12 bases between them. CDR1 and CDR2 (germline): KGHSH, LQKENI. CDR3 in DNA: TGTGCCAGCTCACCGACGGAGGACCCGAACACTGAAGCTTTCTTT. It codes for CASSPTEDPNTEAFF.

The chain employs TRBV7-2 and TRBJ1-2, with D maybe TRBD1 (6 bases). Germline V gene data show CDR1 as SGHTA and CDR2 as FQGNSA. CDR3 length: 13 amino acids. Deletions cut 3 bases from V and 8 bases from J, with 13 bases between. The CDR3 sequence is CASSFLGARGYTF. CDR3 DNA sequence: TGTGCCAGCAGCTTCCTGGGGGCGCGCGGCTACACCTTC. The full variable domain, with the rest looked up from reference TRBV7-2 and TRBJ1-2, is GAGVSQSPSNKVTEKGKDVELRCDPISGHTALYWYRQSLGQGLEFLIYFQGNSAPDKSGLPSDRFSAERTGGSVSTLTIQRTQQEDSAVYLCASSFLGARGYTFGSGTRLTVV.

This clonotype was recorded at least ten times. This chain's CDR3 is CASSPRVTGGGNEQFF. The CDR3 DNA reads TGTGCCAGCAGCCCCAGGGTGACTGGGGGGGGCAATGAGCAGTTCTTC. V is TRBV27 and J is TRBJ2-1; 7 bases agree with TRBD2. Per the germline V gene, CDR1 is MNHEY and CDR2 is SMNVEV (reference sequence). With 6 bases clipped from V and 6 bases from J, the junction kept 14 bases outside the gene matches. CDR3 size: 16 residues.

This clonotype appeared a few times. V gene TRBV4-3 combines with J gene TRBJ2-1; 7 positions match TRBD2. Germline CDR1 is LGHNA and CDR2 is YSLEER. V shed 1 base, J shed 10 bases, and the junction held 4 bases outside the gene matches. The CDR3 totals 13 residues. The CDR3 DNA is TGCGCCAGCAGCCAAGCTGGGCGGGAGGAGCAGTTCTTC. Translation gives CASSQAGREEQFF.

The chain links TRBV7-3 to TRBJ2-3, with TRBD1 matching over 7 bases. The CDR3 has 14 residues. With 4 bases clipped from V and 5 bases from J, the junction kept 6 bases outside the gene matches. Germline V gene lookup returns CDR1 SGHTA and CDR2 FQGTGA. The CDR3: CASSSQGELDTQYF. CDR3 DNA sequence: TGTGCCAGCAGCTCCCAGGGGGAGTTAGATACGCAGTATTTT.

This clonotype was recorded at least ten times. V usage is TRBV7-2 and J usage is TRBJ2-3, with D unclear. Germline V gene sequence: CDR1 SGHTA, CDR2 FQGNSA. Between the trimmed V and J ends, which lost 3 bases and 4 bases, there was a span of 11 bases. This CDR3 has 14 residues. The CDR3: CASSFRVGPDTQYF. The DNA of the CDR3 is TGTGCCAGCAGCTTCCGGGTAGGGCCAGATACGCAGTATTTT.

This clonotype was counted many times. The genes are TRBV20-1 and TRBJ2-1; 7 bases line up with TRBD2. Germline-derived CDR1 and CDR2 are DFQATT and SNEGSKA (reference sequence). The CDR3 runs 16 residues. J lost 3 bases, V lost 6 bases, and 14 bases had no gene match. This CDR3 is CSADGRGERSYNEQFF. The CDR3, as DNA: TGCAGTGCGGACGGACGGGGGGAGAGGAGCTACAATGAGCAGTTCTTC.

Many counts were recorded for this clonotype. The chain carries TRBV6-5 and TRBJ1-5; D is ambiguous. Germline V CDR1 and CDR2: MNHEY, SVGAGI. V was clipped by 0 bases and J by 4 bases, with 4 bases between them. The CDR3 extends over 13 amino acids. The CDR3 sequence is CASSYSQNQPQHF. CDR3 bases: TGTGCCAGCAGTTACTCACAAAATCAGCCCCAGCATTTT.

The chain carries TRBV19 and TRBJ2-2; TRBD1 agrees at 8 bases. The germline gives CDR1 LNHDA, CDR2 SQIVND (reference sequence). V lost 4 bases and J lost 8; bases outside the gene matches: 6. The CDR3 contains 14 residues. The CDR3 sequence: CASSTSTGAGELFF. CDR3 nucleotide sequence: TGTGCCAGTAGTACCTCGACAGGGGCAGGGGAGCTGTTTTTT.

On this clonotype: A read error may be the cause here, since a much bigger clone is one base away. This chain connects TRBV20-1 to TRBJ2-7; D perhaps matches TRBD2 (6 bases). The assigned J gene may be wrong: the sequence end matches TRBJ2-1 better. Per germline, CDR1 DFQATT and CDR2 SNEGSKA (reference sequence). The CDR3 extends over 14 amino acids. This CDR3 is CSARGGESSYEQFF. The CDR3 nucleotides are TGCAGTGCTAGAGGGGGGGAGAGCTCCTACGAGCAGTTCTTC.

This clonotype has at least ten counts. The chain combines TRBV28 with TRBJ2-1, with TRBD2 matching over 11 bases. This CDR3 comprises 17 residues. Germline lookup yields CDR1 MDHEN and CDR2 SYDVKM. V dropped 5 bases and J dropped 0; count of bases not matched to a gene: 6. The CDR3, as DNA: TGTGCCAGCAGTACCGGACTAGCGGGTAGCTCCTACAATGAGCAGTTCTTC. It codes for CASSTGLAGSSYNEQFF.